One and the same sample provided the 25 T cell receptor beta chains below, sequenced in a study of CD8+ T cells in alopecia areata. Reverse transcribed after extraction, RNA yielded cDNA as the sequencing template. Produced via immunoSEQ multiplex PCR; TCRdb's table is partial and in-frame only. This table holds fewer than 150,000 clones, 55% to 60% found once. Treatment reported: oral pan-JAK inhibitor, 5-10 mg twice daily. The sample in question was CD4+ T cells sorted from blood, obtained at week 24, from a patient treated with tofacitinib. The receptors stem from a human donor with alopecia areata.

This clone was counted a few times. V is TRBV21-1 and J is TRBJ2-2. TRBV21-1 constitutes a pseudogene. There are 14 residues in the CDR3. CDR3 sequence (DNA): TGTGCCAGCAACGATAAATCCAACACCGGGGAGCTGTTTTTT. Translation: CASNDKSNTGELFF.

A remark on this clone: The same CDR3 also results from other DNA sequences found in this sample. CDR3 sequence (DNA): TGCGCCAGCAGCGAGGTAGCGGGGGACACAGATACGCAGTATTTT. Protein product: CASSEVAGDTDTQYF. The V call is TRBV5-1, the J call TRBJ2-3, with 9 bases matching TRBD2. Germline lookup yields CDR1 SGHRS and CDR2 YFSETQ. The J segment lost 2 bases and the V segment lost 4 bases, leaving 5 bases of the junction unmatched. This CDR3 spans 15 amino acids.

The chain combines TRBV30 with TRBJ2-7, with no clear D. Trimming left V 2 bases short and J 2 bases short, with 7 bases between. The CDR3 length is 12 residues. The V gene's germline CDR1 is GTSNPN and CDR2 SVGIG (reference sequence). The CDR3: CAWSFLPYEQYF. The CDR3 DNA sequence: TGTGCCTGGAGTTTCCTGCCCTACGAGCAGTACTTC.

The CDR3 loop is CASSPHGEGGKTQYF. CDR3 DNA sequence: TGTGCCAGCAGTCCCCATGGGGAAGGGGGGAAGACCCAGTACTTC. The rearrangement links TRBV28 to TRBJ2-5; D may correspond to TRBD1 or TRBD2 (6 bases each). Germline CDR1 is MDHEN and CDR2 is SYDVKM. The germline V and J ends were trimmed by 5 bases and 6 bases, with 19 bases remaining between them. This CDR3 is built from 15 residues.

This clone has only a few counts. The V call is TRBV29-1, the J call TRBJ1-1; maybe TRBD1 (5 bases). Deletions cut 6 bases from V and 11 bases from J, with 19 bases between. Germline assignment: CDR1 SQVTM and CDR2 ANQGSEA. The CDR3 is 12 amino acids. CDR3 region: CSVTAGAVSAFF. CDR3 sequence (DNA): TGCAGCGTCACCGCTGGGGCGGTGAGTGCTTTCTTT.

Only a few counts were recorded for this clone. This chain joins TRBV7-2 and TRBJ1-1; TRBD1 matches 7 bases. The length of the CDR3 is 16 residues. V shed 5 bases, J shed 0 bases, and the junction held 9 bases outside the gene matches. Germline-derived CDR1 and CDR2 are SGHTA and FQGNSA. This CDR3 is CASSPDREWVNTEAFF. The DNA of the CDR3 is TGTGCCAGCAGCCCAGACAGGGAATGGGTGAACACTGAAGCTTTCTTT.

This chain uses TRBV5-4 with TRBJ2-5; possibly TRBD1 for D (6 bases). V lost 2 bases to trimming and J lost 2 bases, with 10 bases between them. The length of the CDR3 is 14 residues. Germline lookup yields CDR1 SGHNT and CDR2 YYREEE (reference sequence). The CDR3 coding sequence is TGTGCCAGCAGCTTTACAGGGTTACAAGAGACCCAGTACTTC. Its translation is CASSFTGLQETQYF.

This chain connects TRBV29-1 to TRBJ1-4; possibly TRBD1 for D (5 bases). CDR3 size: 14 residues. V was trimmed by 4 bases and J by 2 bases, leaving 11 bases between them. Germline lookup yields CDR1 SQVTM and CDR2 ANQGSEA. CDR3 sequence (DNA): TGCAGCGTTGCGGGGGGAAGTACTAATGAAAAACTGTTTTTT. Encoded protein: CSVAGGSTNEKLFF.

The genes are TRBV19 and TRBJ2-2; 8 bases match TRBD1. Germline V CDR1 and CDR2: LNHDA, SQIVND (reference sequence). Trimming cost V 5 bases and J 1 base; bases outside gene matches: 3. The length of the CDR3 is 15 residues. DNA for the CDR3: TGTGCCAGTAGTCCTGGGACAGGGAACACCGGGGAGCTGTTTTTT. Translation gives CASSPGTGNTGELFF. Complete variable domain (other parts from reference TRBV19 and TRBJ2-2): DGGITQSPKYLFRKEGQNVTLSCEQNLNHDAMYWYRQDPGQGLRLIYYSQIVNDFQKGDIAEGYSVSREKKESFPLTVTSAQKNPTAFYLCASSPGTGNTGELFFGEGSRLTVL.

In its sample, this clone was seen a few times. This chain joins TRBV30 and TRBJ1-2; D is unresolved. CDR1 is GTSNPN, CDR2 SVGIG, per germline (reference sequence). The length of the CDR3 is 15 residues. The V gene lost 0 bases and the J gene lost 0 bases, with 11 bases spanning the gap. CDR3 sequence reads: CAWSVPGSTNYGYTF. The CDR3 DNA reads TGTGCCTGGAGTGTACCGGGGTCAACTAACTATGGCTACACCTTC.

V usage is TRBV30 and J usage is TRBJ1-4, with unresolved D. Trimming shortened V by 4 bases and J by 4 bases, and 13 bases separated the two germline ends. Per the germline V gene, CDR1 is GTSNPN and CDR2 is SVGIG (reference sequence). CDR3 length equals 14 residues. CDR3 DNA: TGTGCCTGGAACCCAGGAGTTAGTAATGAAAAACTGTTTTTT. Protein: CAWNPGVSNEKLFF.

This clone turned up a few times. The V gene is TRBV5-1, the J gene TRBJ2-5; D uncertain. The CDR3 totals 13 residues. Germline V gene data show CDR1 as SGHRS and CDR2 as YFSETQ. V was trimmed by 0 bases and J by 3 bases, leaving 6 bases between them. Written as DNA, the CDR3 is TGCGCCAGCAGCTTGGGACGGAAAGAGACCCAGTACTTC. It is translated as CASSLGRKETQYF.

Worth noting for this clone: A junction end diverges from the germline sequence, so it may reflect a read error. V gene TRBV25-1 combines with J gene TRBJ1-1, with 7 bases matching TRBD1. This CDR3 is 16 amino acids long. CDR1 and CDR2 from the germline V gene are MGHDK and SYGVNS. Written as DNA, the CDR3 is TGTGCCAGCAGGGAATCCGGGACAGAAATGAACACTGAAGCTTTCTTT. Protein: CASRESGTEMNTEAFF. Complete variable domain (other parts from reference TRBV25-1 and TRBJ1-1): EADIYQTPRYLVIGTGKKITLECSQTMGHDKMYWYQQDPGMELHLIHYSYGVNSTEKGDLSSESTVSRIRTEHFPLTLESARPSHTSQYLCASRESGTEMNTEAFFGQGTRLTVV.

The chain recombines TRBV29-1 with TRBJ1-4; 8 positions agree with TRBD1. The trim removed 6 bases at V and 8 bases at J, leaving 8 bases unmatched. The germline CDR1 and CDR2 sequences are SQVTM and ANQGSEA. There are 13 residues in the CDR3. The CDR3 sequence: CSVANRGGEKLFF. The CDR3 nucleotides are TGCAGCGTCGCTAACAGGGGGGGAGAAAAACTGTTTTTT.

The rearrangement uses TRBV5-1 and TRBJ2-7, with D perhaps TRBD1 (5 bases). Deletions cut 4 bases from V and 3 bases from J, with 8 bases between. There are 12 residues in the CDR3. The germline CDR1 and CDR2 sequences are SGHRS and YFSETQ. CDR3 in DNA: TGCGCCAGCAGCCGGACAAGCTACGAGCAGTACTTC. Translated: CASSRTSYEQYF.

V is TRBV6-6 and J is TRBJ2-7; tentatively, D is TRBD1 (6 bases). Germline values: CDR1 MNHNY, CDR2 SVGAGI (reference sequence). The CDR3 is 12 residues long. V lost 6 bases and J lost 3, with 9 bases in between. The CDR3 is CASRTGNYEQYF. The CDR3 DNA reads TGTGCCAGCAGAACAGGGAACTACGAGCAGTACTTC.

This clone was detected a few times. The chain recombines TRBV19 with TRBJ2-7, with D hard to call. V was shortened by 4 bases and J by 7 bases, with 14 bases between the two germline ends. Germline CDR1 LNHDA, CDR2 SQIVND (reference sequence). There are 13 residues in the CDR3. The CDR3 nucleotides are TGTGCCAGTAGTAACCCGGGTCTGGGAGAGCAGTACTTC. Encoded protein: CASSNPGLGEQYF.

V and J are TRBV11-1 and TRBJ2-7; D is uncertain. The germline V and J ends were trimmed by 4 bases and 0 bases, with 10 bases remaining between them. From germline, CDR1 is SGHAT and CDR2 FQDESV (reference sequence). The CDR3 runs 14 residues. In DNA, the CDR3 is TGTGCCAGCAGCTCCCGACACCTCTCCTACGAGCAGTACTTC. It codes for CASSSRHLSYEQYF.

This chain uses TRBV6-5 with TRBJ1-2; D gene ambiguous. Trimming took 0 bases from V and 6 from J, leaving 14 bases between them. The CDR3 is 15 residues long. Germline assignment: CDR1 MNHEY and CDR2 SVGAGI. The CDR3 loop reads CASSYSYHTLHGYTF. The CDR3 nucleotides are TGTGCCAGCAGTTACTCCTACCACACCCTACATGGCTACACCTTC.

CDR3 bases: TGCGCCAGCAGCTTCGGACAGGGCGGCTACACCTTC. Translated: CASSFGQGGYTF. V usage is TRBV5-1 and J usage is TRBJ1-2, with 8 bases matching TRBD1. There are 12 residues in the CDR3. Germline assignment: CDR1 SGHRS and CDR2 YFSETQ. J gave up 8 bases and V 2 bases, and 2 bases lay outside the gene matches.

The CDR3 reads CASIDSGNTIYF. CDR3 DNA: TGTGCCAGCATCGACTCTGGAAACACCATATATTTT. The chain joins TRBV6-5 to TRBJ1-3, with no clear D. The germline gives CDR1 MNHEY, CDR2 SVGAGI. The CDR3 has 12 residues. Trimming stripped 7 bases from V and 0 bases from J, with 4 bases between.

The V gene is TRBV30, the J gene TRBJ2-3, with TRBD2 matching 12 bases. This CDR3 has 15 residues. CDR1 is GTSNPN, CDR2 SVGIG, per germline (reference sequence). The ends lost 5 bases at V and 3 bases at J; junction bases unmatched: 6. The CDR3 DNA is TGTGCCTGGCCGAGGACTAGCGGGGATACAGATACGCAGTATTTT. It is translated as CAWPRTSGDTDTQYF.

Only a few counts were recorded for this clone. In DNA form, the CDR3 reads TGTGCCAGCAGCCGAGGACAGGGTCGGGCTAATGAAAAACTGTTTTTT. Its protein is CASSRGQGRANEKLFF. This chain links TRBV7-9 with TRBJ1-4; TRBD1 aligns across 8 bases. With V trimmed by 5 bases and J by 3 bases, 8 bases remained unmatched. The CDR3 loop spans 16 amino acids. Germline V lookup: CDR1 SEHNR, CDR2 FQNEAQ (reference sequence).

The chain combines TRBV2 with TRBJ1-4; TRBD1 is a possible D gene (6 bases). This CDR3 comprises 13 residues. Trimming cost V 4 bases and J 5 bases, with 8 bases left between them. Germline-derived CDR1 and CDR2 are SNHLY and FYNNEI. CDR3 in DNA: TGTGCCAGCAGTGTCACAGGGAATGAAAAACTGTTTTTT. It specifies CASSVTGNEKLFF.

CDR3 protein: CASSFTGGAGVDSPLHF. The CDR3 DNA reads as TGTGCCAGCAGCTTTACAGGGGGCGCAGGGGTCGATTCACCCCTCCACTTT. The V call is TRBV9, the J call TRBJ1-6; 9 nucleotides agree with TRBD1. Trimming at V came to 4 bases and at J to 8 bases, leaving 13 bases not matched to a gene. The CDR3 runs 17 residues. Germline V gene lookup returns CDR1 SGDLS and CDR2 YYNGEE.